Listed below are T cell receptor beta chains from one sample, sequenced in a study of identical twins. TCRdb recomputed calls from the 5' RACE reads with MiXCR, one row per CDR3 protein. The data contain some 460,000 distinct CDR3 sequences, more than 13% of them singletons. This sample was shared with a second study, whose subject was yellow fever vaccine responses in identical twins.

The sample was CD4+ T cells sorted from blood. Receptor source: a woman aged 18-30 years in good health. Each CDR3 is given with its conserved first and last residue. A D gene is named only where the DNA matches it firmly. Size is stated for part of the rows, as once, few or many counts, or as a class when the clone is expanded.

d_gene,abundance,v_gene,j_gene,CDR3aa,CDR3nt
NA,many,TRBV10-3,TRBJ2-6,CAIMASSSGANVLTF,TGTGCCATCATGGCCAGTAGCTCTGGGGCCAACGTCCTGACTTTC
NA,NA,TRBV11-2,TRBJ2-4,CASSLGVKQNIQYF,TGTGCCAGCAGCTTAGGGGTAAAACAAAACATTCAGTACTTC
TRBD1,few,TRBV5-6,TRBJ2-7,CASSSYLPGQGETEQYF,TGTGCCAGCAGCTCCTACCTTCCGGGACAGGGTGAAACCGAGCAGTACTTC
TRBD2,few,TRBV28,TRBJ2-7,CASSLYPSSGRIYEQYF,TGTGCCAGCAGTTTATACCCATCTAGCGGGAGGATCTACGAGCAGTACTTC
TRBD2,few,TRBV20-1,TRBJ2-4,CSAIAGGRAKNIQYF,TGCAGTGCAATAGCGGGAGGACGTGCCAAAAACATTCAGTACTTC
TRBD2,NA,TRBV2,TRBJ2-1,CASDGGTSGDSNEQFF,TGTGCCAGTGACGGAGGGACTAGCGGGGACAGTAATGAGCAGTTCTTC
TRBD1,NA,TRBV12-3/TRBV12-4,TRBJ2-5,CASSPLGQGEETQYF,TGTGCCAGCAGTCCGCTGGGGCAGGGGGAGGAGACCCAGTACTTC
NA,many,TRBV2,TRBJ2-3,CASRSTRTWDTQYF,TGTGCCAGCAGGTCGACTAGGACCTGGGATACGCAGTATTTT
TRBD2,NA,TRBV7-2,TRBJ2-5,CASSLADTSHF,TGTGCCAGCAGCCTAGCGGACACGTCCCACTTC
TRBD2,few,TRBV7-9,TRBJ2-7,CASSKIAGGSSYEQYF,TGTGCCAGCAGCAAAATAGCGGGTGGGAGCTCCTACGAGCAGTACTTC
TRBD1,NA,TRBV3-1,TRBJ2-7,CASSLPGQGGHEQYF,TGTGCCAGCAGCCTTCCGGGACAGGGAGGCCACGAGCAGTACTTC
NA,many,TRBV5-1,TRBJ2-5,CASSFKSGQETQYF,TGCGCCAGCAGCTTTAAGAGCGGGCAAGAGACCCAGTACTTC
TRBD2,NA,TRBV7-9,TRBJ2-3,CASSFPLAGVRTDTQYF,TGTGCCAGCAGCTTTCCACTAGCGGGAGTAAGGACAGATACGCAGTATTTT
NA,NA,TRBV5-1,TRBJ2-5,CASRTGPETQYF,TGCGCCAGCCGCACCGGGCCAGAGACCCAGTACTTC
TRBD2,many,TRBV5-1,TRBJ2-7,CASSAFLAGVYEQYF,TGCGCCAGCAGCGCCTTCCTAGCGGGAGTCTACGAGCAGTACTTC
TRBD2,NA,TRBV7-8,TRBJ2-5,CASSQRLSGEETQYF,TGTGCCAGCAGCCAAAGGCTTAGCGGGGAGGAGACCCAGTACTTC
NA,many,TRBV7-2,TRBJ2-3,CASSLFRDTYTDTQYF,TGTGCCAGCAGCTTATTCCGGGACACCTACACAGATACGCAGTATTTT
NA,few,TRBV12-3/TRBV12-4,TRBJ1-1,CASRGPGNTEAFF,TGTGCCAGCAGGGGACCTGGGAACACTGAAGCTTTCTTT
NA,few,TRBV20-1,TRBJ1-2,CSARGAVGGYTF,TGCAGTGCTAGGGGCGCGGTGGGAGGCTACACCTTC
NA,NA,TRBV2,TRBJ2-5,CASSPEGVITETQYF,TGTGCCAGCTCCCCTGAAGGGGTCATAACGGAGACCCAGTACTTC
NA,NA,TRBV6-5,TRBJ1-2,CASSYARYNYGYTF,TGTGCCAGCAGTTACGCCAGGTACAACTATGGCTACACCTTC
NA,few,TRBV7-9,TRBJ2-7,CASSLAPGEVSYEQYF,TGTGCCAGCAGCTTAGCTCCAGGGGAGGTGTCCTACGAGCAGTACTTC
NA,few,TRBV7-2,TRBJ2-4,CASSLAQSQGNIQYF,TGTGCCAGCAGCTTAGCGCAGTCCCAGGGAAACATTCAGTACTTC
TRBD2,NA,TRBV27,TRBJ2-5,CASSFSGLAGGRETQYF,TGTGCCAGCAGTTTTTCTGGCCTAGCGGGGGGCCGAGAGACCCAGTACTTC
TRBD1,NA,TRBV10-3,TRBJ2-1,CATSGQGAYNEQFF,TGTGCCACCTCGGGACAGGGGGCTTACAATGAGCAGTTCTTC
NA,NA,TRBV24-1,TRBJ2-3,CATSDSARGSTDTQYF,TGTGCCACCAGTGACTCCGCGAGGGGGAGCACAGATACGCAGTATTTT
NA,NA,TRBV3-1,TRBJ1-6,CASSQGRDNSPLHF,TGTGCCAGCAGCCAAGGACGGGATAATTCACCCCTCCACTTT
NA,NA,TRBV7-2,TRBJ2-3,CASSLPGHITDTQYF,TGTGCCAGCAGCTTACCGGGCCACATCACAGATACGCAGTATTTT
NA,NA,TRBV15,TRBJ2-1,CATSSLGGRAGNEQFF,TGTGCCACCAGCAGCTTAGGGGGGAGGGCCGGGAATGAGCAGTTCTTC
NA,NA,TRBV3-1,TRBJ2-1,CASSQARGTGNNEQFF,TGTGCCAGCAGCCAAGCCAGAGGGACGGGAAACAATGAGCAGTTCTTC
TRBD2,NA,TRBV27,TRBJ2-7,CASSLHVPTSASVYEQYF,TGTGCCAGCAGTTTACACGTCCCCACTAGCGCCTCCGTCTACGAGCAGTACTTC
TRBD2,NA,TRBV5-6,TRBJ2-7,CASSRQGLAGNTYEQYF,TGTGCCAGCAGCAGACAGGGACTAGCGGGAAATACCTACGAGCAGTACTTC